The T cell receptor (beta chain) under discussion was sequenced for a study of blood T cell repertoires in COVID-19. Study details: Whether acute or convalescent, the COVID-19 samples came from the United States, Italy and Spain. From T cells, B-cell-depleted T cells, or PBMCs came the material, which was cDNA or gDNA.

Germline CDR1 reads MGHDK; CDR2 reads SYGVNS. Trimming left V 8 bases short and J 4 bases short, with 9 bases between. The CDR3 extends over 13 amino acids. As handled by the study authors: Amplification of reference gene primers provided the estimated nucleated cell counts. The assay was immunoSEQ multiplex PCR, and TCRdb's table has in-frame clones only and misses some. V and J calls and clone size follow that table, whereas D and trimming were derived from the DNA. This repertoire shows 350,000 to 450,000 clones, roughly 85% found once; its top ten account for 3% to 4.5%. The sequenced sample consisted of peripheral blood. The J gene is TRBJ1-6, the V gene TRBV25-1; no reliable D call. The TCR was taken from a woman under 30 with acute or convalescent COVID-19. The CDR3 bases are TGTGCCAGCGTTGAGAATTATAATTCACCCCTCCACTTT. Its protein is CASVENYNSPLHF.